These 23 T cell receptor beta chains share one sample of origin, sequenced in a study of PD-1 blockade in mismatch repair-deficient tumors. Produced via immunoSEQ multiplex PCR; TCRdb's table is partial and in-frame only. The sample has 38,000 or so clones; about 85% are singletons. The sequenced sample was peripheral blood, obtained 75 to 85 weeks after starting pembrolizumab. Receptors were obtained from an adult with mismatch repair-deficient cancer.

This rearrangement joins TRBV2 to TRBJ2-5; the D gene is possibly TRBD2 (5 bases). V was pared by 6 bases and J by 3 bases, with 11 bases between. The germline gives CDR1 SNHLY, CDR2 FYNNEI. The CDR3 totals 13 residues. The DNA for the CDR3 is TGTGCCAGCAGCCTAGGACTGGAAGAGACCCAGTACTTC. Translated: CASSLGLEETQYF. Looking up the rest from reference TRBV2 and TRBJ2-5 gives the full variable domain: EPEVTQTPSHQVTQMGQEVILRCVPISNHLYFYWYRQILGQKVEFLVSFYNNEISEKSEIFDDQFSVERPDGSNFTLKIRSTKLEDSAMYFCASSLGLEETQYFGPGTRLLVL.

Concerning this clone itself: The same CDR3 also results from other DNA sequences found in this sample. The rearrangement uses TRBV11-1 and TRBJ1-1; D gene ambiguous. Trimming left V 1 base short and J 3 bases short, with 0 bases between. Germline V lookup: CDR1 SGHAT, CDR2 FQDESV (reference sequence). This CDR3 is built from 11 residues. CDR3 bases: TGTGCCAGCAGCTTAGACACTGAAGCTTTCTTT. Its protein product is CASSLDTEAFF.

The chain employs TRBV10-1 and TRBJ2-5; 7 nucleotides align to TRBD1. The germline CDR1 and CDR2 sequences are WNHNN and SYGVQD (reference sequence). V was clipped by 10 bases and J by 2 bases; unmatched bases: 10. This CDR3 has 14 amino acids. For the CDR3, the DNA is TGCGCCACCCCGGGACAGAGTAATCAAGAGACCCAGTACTTC. Translating it yields CATPGQSNQETQYF.

The chain has TRBV27 and TRBJ2-1; 9 bases agree with TRBD2. Germline CDR1 is MNHEY and CDR2 is SMNVEV (reference sequence). The CDR3 runs to 17 residues. The ends lost 6 bases at V and 2 bases at J; junction bases unmatched: 11. CDR3 amino acids: CASRDPRGTSTYNEQFF. The CDR3 nucleotides read TGTGCCAGCAGAGATCCCCGCGGGACTAGCACCTACAATGAGCAGTTCTTC.

As DNA, the CDR3 is TGCAGCGTGGACAGACTAGCGGGAGACCTATCCTACAATGAGCAGTTCTTC. The encoded protein is CSVDRLAGDLSYNEQFF. V is TRBV29-1 and J is TRBJ2-1; 12 bases agree with TRBD2. With 6 bases clipped from V and 1 base from J, the junction kept 10 bases outside the gene matches. The germline V gene encodes CDR1 SQVTM and CDR2 ANQGSEA. This CDR3 contains 17 residues.

This clone was found once. The chain combines TRBV5-1 with TRBJ2-5; possibly TRBD2 for D (5 bases). V lost 0 bases and J 2 bases, leaving 14 bases between the germline ends. The CDR3 extends over 16 amino acids. Germline V gene data show CDR1 as SGHRS and CDR2 as YFSETQ. CDR3 protein: CASSLAGHGNQETQYF. The CDR3 DNA is TGCGCCAGCAGCTTGGCCGGTCACGGGAATCAAGAGACCCAGTACTTC.

The CDR3 sequence: CASSVPVAPQGLGANVLTF. The CDR3 nucleotides are TGTGCCAGCAGCGTCCCGGTAGCTCCCCAGGGGCTAGGGGCCAACGTCCTGACTTTC. This rearrangement joins TRBV9 to TRBJ2-6; maybe TRBD1 (6 bases). Trimming stripped 2 bases from V and 4 bases from J, with 22 bases between. The germline V gene encodes CDR1 SGDLS and CDR2 YYNGEE. This CDR3 is built from 19 residues.

The genes are TRBV25-1 and TRBJ2-6, with D possibly being TRBD1 (5 bases). The CDR3 loop spans 17 amino acids. The V gene's germline CDR1 is MGHDK and CDR2 SYGVNS. V lost 9 bases, J lost 0 bases, and 18 bases lay in between. CDR3 bases: TGTGCCAGTACCGGGCAGGGTACCCTCTCTGGGGCCAACGTCCTGACTTTC. Amino acids: CASTGQGTLSGANVLTF. Supplemented by reference TRBV25-1 and TRBJ2-6, the full variable domain reads EADIYQTPRYLVIGTGKKITLECSQTMGHDKMYWYQQDPGMELHLIHYSYGVNSTEKGDLSSESTVSRIRTEHFPLTLESARPSHTSQYLCASTGQGTLSGANVLTFGAGSRLTVL.

The chain combines TRBV19 with TRBJ2-5, with 10 bases aligning to TRBD1. The J segment lost 0 bases and the V segment lost 3 bases, leaving 7 bases of the junction unmatched. Germline V gene data show CDR1 as LNHDA and CDR2 as SQIVND (reference sequence). The CDR3 is made up of 17 amino acids. For the CDR3, the DNA is TGTGCCAGTAGTATCCGACAGGGGGCTCCGTACCAAGAGACCCAGTACTTC. Protein: CASSIRQGAPYQETQYF.

The table lists this clone with a count of one. The rearrangement joins TRBV27 to TRBJ1-2; 12 nucleotides align to TRBD1. This CDR3 spans 15 amino acids. With V trimmed by 3 bases and J by 7 bases, 6 bases remained unmatched. Per germline, CDR1 MNHEY and CDR2 SMNVEV (reference sequence). Here the CDR3 reads CASSLGRDRGLGYTF. The CDR3 DNA is TGTGCCAGCAGTTTGGGTAGGGACAGGGGGCTTGGCTACACCTTC.

This sequence joins TRBV5-6 and TRBJ2-3; possibly TRBD1 or TRBD2 for D (5 bases each). The CDR3 sequence is 16 residues long. V was cut by 4 bases and J by 2 bases, with 17 bases left in between. CDR1 SGHDT and CDR2 YYEEEE come from the germline V gene. DNA for the CDR3: TGTGCCAGCAGCCCCCAGATGAGGGGAACCACAGATACGCAGTATTTT. Protein product: CASSPQMRGTTDTQYF.

In its sample, this clone was seen a few times. The CDR3 DNA reads as TGTGCCAGCAGTTTTCGGAGCAATCAGCCCCAGCATTTT. This sequence encodes CASSFRSNQPQHF. This chain joins TRBV27 and TRBJ1-5, with no clear D. The CDR3 contains 13 residues. Germline CDR1 MNHEY, CDR2 SMNVEV (reference sequence). V was trimmed by 3 bases and J by 1 base, leaving 4 bases between them.

Here the CDR3 DNA reads TGTGCCAGCAGCTTAATTAGTCTAGCGGGGGACAATGAGCAGTTCTTC. Its translation is CASSLISLAGDNEQFF. The chain carries TRBV11-3 and TRBJ2-1; 10 positions agree with TRBD2. The length of the CDR3 is 16 residues. V shed 2 bases, J shed 5 bases, and the junction held 6 bases outside the gene matches. Germline CDR1 and CDR2: SGHNT and YENEEA.

This chain links TRBV6-5 with TRBJ1-2, with D unresolved. V was cut by 0 bases and J by 5 bases, with 7 bases left in between. The CDR3 is 13 residues long. Germline V gives CDR1 MNHEY, CDR2 SVGAGI. The CDR3 region is CASSYSPLYGYTF. In DNA, the CDR3 is TGTGCCAGCAGTTACTCGCCTTTATATGGCTACACCTTC.

V and J are TRBV7-2 and TRBJ2-3; maybe TRBD2 (6 bases). The CDR3 has 14 amino acids. Trimming pared 5 bases from V and 6 bases from J, leaving 15 bases between. Looked up from germline, CDR1 is SGHTA and CDR2 is FQGNSA. CDR3 nucleotides: TGTGCCAGCAGCCGGGACTGGGGGGTGGATACGCAGTATTTT. Its protein is CASSRDWGVDTQYF.

This chain connects TRBV25-1 to TRBJ2-5; D call uncertain. This CDR3 region has 13 residues. The germline CDR1 and CDR2 sequences are MGHDK and SYGVNS. The ends were cut back, 7 bases at V and 0 bases at J, with 9 bases in the middle. The DNA for the CDR3 is TGTGCCAGCACCCAGAATCACCAAGAGACCCAGTACTTC. It encodes CASTQNHQETQYF. The full variable domain, its missing parts supplied by reference TRBV25-1 and TRBJ2-5, is EADIYQTPRYLVIGTGKKITLECSQTMGHDKMYWYQQDPGMELHLIHYSYGVNSTEKGDLSSESTVSRIRTEHFPLTLESARPSHTSQYLCASTQNHQETQYFGPGTRLLVL.

This clone showed up just once. The CDR3 sequence is CASSIEPGQANTEAFF. In DNA form, the CDR3 reads TGTGCCAGTAGTATAGAGCCGGGACAGGCGAACACTGAAGCTTTCTTT. V usage is TRBV19 and J usage is TRBJ1-1; 8 bases line up with TRBD1. V lost 0 bases, J lost 1 base, and 4 bases stayed unmatched. The CDR3 is 16 residues long. CDR1 and CDR2 (germline): LNHDA, SQIVND (reference sequence). The full variable domain, in which reference TRBV19 and TRBJ1-1 provide the parts outside the CDR3, is DGGITQSPKYLFRKEGQNVTLSCEQNLNHDAMYWYRQDPGQGLRLIYYSQIVNDFQKGDIAEGYSVSREKKESFPLTVTSAQKNPTAFYLCASSIEPGQANTEAFFGQGTRLTVV.

In this sample, this clone turned up once. The rearrangement uses TRBV14 and TRBJ1-1; tentatively, D is TRBD1 (5 bases). Germline values: CDR1 SGHDN, CDR2 FVKESK. Trimming shortened V by 1 base and J by 4 bases, and 13 bases separated the two germline ends. The CDR3 sequence is 15 residues long. The CDR3 DNA follows: TGTGCCAGCAGCCAAGCGCTTGGGGGGTTCACTGAAGCTTTCTTT. Translating gives CASSQALGGFTEAFF.

The chain employs TRBV11-2 and TRBJ2-1; D uncertain. Trimming pared 6 bases from V and 6 bases from J, leaving 15 bases between. The CDR3 contains 14 residues. Germline V CDR1 and CDR2: SGHAT, FQNNGV. The DNA of the CDR3 is TGTGCCAGCAGACAAATGGCCGGTTCCAATGAGCAGTTCTTC. Its protein product is CASRQMAGSNEQFF.

The genes are TRBV7-2 and TRBJ1-5, with D unresolved. Per germline, CDR1 SGHTA and CDR2 FQGNSA. The CDR3 extends over 15 amino acids. The V and J ends lost 6 bases and 0 bases respectively, with 12 bases between them. The CDR3 sequence is CASRLSGDSNQPQHF. The DNA for the CDR3 is TGTGCCAGCAGATTATCCGGGGATAGCAATCAGCCCCAGCATTTT.

The gene calls are TRBV19 and TRBJ1-2; D unclear. The V end lost 5 bases, the J end lost 7 bases, and 14 bases lay between the germline ends. The V gene's germline CDR1 is LNHDA and CDR2 SQIVND (reference sequence). This CDR3 comprises 13 residues. In nucleotides, the CDR3 is TGTGCCAGTAGTCGCGAGGGTGTCTCTGGCTACACCTTC. Translated: CASSREGVSGYTF.

This chain links TRBV27 with TRBJ2-3; D call uncertain. The length of the CDR3 is 14 residues. From germline, CDR1 is MNHEY and CDR2 SMNVEV (reference sequence). V lost 3 bases and J 0 bases, leaving 7 bases between the germline ends. CDR3 sequence (DNA): TGTGCCAGCAGTTTCTTGGCTAGCACAGATACGCAGTATTTT. Amino acid sequence: CASSFLASTDTQYF.

A single count supports this clone. The CDR3 sequence is CATSSRQASNEQFF. The CDR3, as DNA: TGTGCCACCAGCAGTCGACAGGCCTCTAATGAGCAGTTCTTC. J is TRBJ2-1 and V is TRBV15; a possible D gene is TRBD1 (6 bases). The CDR3 loop spans 14 amino acids. Trimming shortened V by 3 bases and J by 7 bases, and 13 bases separated the two germline ends. The germline CDR1 and CDR2 sequences are LNHNV and YYDKDF (reference sequence).